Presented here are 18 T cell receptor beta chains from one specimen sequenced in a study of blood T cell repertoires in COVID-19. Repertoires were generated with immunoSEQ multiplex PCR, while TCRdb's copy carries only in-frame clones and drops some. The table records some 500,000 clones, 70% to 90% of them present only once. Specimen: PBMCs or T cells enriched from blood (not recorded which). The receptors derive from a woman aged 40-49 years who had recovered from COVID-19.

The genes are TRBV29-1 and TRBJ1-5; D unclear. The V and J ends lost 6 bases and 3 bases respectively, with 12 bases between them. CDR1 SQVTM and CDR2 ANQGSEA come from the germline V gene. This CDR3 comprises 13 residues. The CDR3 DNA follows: TGCAGCGTCGCTCCGGGATTCAATCAGCCCCAGCATTTT. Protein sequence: CSVAPGFNQPQHF.

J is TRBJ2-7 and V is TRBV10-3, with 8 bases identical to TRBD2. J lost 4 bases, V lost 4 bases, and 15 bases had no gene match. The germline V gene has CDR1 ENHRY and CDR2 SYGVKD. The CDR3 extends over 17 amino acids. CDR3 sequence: CAISGPAGVTTAYEQYF. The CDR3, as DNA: TGTGCCATCAGTGGGCCAGCGGGAGTCACAACCGCTTACGAGCAGTACTTC.

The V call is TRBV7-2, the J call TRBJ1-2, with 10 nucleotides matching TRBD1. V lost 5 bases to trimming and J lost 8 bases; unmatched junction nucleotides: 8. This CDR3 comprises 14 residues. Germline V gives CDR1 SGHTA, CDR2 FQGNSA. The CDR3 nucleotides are TGTGCCAGCAGCCCCCTAGGGACAGGGGAAGGCTACACCTTC. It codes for CASSPLGTGEGYTF.

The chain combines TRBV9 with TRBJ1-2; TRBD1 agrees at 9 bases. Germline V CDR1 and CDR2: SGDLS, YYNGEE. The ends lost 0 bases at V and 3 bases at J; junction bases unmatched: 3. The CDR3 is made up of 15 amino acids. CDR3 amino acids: CASSVGGQGHYGYTF. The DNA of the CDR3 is TGTGCCAGCAGCGTAGGGGGACAGGGTCACTATGGCTACACCTTC. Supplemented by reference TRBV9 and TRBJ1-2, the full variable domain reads DSGVTQTPKHLITATGQRVTLRCSPRSGDLSVYWYQQSLDQGLQFLIQYYNGEERAKGNILERFSAQQFPDLHSELNLSSLELGDSALYFCASSVGGQGHYGYTFGSGTRLTVV.

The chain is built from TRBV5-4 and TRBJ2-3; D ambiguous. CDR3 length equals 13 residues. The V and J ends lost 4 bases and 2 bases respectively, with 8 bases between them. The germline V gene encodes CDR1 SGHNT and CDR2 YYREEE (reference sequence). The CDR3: CASSASNTDTQYF. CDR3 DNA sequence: TGTGCCAGCAGCGCTAGTAACACAGATACGCAGTATTTT.

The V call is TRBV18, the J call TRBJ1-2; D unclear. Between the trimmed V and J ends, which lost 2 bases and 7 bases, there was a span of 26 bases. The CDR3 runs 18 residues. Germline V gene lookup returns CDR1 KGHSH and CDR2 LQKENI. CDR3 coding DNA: TGTGCCAGCTCACCAGGCCAGGTCCGCCAACCCTACGATCGTGGCTACACCTTC. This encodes CASSPGQVRQPYDRGYTF.

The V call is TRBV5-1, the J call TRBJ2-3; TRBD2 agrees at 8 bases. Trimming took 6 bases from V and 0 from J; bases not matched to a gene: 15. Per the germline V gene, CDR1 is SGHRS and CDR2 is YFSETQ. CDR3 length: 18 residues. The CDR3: CASKLPAGGISSTDTQYF. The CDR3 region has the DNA TGCGCCAGCAAGCTCCCGGCGGGAGGAATCTCTAGCACAGATACGCAGTATTTT.

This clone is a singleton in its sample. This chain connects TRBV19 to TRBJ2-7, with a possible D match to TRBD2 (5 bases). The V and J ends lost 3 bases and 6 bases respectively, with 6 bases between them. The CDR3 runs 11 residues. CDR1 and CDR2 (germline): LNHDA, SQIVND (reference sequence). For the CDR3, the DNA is TGTGCCAGTAGTATTCGGGGCGAGCAGTACTTC. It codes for CASSIRGEQYF.

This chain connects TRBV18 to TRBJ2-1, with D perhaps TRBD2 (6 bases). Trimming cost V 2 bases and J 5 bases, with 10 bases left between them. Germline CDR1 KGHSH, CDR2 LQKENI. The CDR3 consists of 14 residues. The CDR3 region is CASSPNGGDNEQFF. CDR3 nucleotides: TGTGCCAGCTCACCAAATGGCGGGGACAATGAGCAGTTCTTC.

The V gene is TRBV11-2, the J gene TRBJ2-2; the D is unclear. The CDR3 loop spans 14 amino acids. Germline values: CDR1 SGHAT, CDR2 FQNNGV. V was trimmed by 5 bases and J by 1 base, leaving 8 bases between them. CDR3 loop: CASSRSWNTGELFF. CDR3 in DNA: TGTGCCAGCAGCCGGTCCTGGAACACCGGGGAGCTGTTTTTT.

CDR3: CASSQVLGTSEAFF. In DNA form, the CDR3 reads TGTGCCAGCAGCCAAGTGTTAGGGACTTCTGAAGCTTTCTTT. The chain links TRBV3-1 (or the pseudogene TRBV3-2) to TRBJ1-1, with D perhaps TRBD1 (5 bases). The CDR3 runs 14 residues. The germline V gene has CDR1 LGHDT and CDR2 YNNKEL (reference sequence). Trimming cost V 1 base and J 6 bases, with 12 bases left between them.

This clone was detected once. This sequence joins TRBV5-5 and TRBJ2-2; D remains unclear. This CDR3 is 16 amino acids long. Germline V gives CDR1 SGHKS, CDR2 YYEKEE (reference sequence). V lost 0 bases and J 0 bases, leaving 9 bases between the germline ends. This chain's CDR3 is CASSLGWSSNTGELFF. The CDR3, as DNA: TGTGCCAGCAGCTTGGGGTGGAGTTCGAACACCGGGGAGCTGTTTTTT.

CDR3 nucleotides: TGTGCCAGCAGCCAAGAAGGGGGCTTGGGGTCACCCCTCCACTTT. Its translation is CASSQEGGLGSPLHF. The chain uses TRBV3-1 (or the pseudogene TRBV3-2) and TRBJ1-6; 7 bases align to TRBD1. V gave up 0 bases and J gave up 10 bases; unmatched junction bases: 6. Germline V gives CDR1 LGHDT, CDR2 YNNKEL (reference sequence). This CDR3 region has 15 residues.

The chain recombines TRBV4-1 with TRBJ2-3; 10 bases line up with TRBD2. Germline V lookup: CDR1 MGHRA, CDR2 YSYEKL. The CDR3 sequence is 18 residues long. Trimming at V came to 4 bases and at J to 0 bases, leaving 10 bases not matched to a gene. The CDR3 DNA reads TGCGCCAGCAGCCTCCTAGCGGGAGCGGGGACTAGCACAGATACGCAGTATTTT. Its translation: CASSLLAGAGTSTDTQYF.

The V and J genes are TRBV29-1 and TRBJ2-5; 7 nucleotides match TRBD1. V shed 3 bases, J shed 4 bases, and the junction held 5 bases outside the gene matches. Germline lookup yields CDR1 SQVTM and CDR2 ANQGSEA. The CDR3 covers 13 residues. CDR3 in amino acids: CSVDRGLAETQYF. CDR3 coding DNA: TGCAGCGTTGACAGGGGGTTAGCAGAGACCCAGTACTTC.

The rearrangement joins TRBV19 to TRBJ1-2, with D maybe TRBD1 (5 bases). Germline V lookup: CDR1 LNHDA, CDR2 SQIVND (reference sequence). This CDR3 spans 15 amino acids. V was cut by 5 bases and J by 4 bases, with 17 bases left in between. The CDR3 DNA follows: TGTGCCAGTAGTCCAGCAGGGCAGGGCCCCTATGGCTACACCTTC. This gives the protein CASSPAGQGPYGYTF.

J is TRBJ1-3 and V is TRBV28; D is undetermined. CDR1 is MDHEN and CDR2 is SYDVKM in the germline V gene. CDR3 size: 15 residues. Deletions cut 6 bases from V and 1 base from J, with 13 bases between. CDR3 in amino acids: CASSPPVESGNTIYF. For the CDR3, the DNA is TGTGCCAGCAGCCCCCCTGTAGAGTCTGGAAACACCATATATTTT.

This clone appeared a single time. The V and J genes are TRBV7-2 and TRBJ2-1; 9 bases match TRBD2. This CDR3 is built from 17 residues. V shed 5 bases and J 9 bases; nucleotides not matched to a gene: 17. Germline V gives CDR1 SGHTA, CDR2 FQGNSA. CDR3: CASSHPRPASGIAEQFF. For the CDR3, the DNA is TGTGCCAGCAGCCATCCACGGCCGGCTAGCGGGATAGCTGAGCAGTTCTTC.